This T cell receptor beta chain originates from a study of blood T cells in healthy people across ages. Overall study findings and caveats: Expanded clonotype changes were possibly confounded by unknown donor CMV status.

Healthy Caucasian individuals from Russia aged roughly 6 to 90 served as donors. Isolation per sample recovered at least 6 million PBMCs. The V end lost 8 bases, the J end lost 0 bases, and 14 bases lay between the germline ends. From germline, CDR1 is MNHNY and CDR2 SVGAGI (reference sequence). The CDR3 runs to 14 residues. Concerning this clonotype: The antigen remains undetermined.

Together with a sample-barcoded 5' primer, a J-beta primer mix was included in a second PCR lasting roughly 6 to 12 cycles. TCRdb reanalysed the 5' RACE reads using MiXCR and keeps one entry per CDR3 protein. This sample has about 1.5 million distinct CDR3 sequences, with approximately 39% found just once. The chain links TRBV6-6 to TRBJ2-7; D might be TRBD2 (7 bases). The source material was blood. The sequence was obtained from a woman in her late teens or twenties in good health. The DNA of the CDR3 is TGTGCCAGCGCCTCGGGGGGCAGCTCCTACGAGCAGTACTTC. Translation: CASASGGSSYEQYF.